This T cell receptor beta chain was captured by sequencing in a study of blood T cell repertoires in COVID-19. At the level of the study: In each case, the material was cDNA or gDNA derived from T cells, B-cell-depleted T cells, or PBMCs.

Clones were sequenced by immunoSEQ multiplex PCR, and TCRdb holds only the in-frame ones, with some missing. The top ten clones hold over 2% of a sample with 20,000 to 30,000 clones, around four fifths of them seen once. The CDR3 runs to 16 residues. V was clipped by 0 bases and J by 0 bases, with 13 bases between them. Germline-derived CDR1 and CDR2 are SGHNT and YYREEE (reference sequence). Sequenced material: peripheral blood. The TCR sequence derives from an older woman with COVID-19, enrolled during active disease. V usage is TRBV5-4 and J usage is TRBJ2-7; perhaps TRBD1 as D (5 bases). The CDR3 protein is CASSLGGSWSSYEQYF. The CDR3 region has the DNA TGTGCCAGCAGCTTGGGGGGCAGTTGGAGCTCCTACGAGCAGTACTTC.